The 20 T cell receptor beta chains presented below share a single source sample, sequenced in a study of somatic mutations in cytotoxic T cells in rheumatoid arthritis. TCRdb keeps only in-frame clones here, not all; method: immunoSEQ multiplex PCR. The data show thousands of clones, roughly 87% seen once. Sequencing was carried out using CD8+ T cells sorted from blood. These receptors originate from a woman aged 65 to 85 with rheumatoid arthritis.

The chain carries TRBV6-5 and TRBJ1-2; tentative D call: TRBD1 (6 bases). CDR3 length: 13 amino acids. The germline V gene encodes CDR1 MNHEY and CDR2 SVGAGI. V lost 6 bases, J lost 4 bases, and 12 bases lay in between. The CDR3 is CASSSTGFYGYTF. For the CDR3, the DNA is TGTGCCAGCAGCTCGACAGGTTTCTATGGCTACACCTTC.

The CDR3 DNA is TGTGCCAGCAGCGAGTCAGTACTAGCGGGGGGGCCCGGGGAGCTGTTTTTT. Protein: CASSESVLAGGPGELFF. This rearrangement joins TRBV9 to TRBJ2-2; 13 nucleotides line up with TRBD2. Germline V gene data show CDR1 as SGDLS and CDR2 as YYNGEE. The CDR3 loop spans 17 amino acids. Trimming removed 3 bases from V and 6 bases from J; junction bases left unmatched: 8.

This chain uses TRBV4-1 with TRBJ2-1; D is perhaps TRBD2 (5 bases). This CDR3 is 13 amino acids long. The germline CDR1 and CDR2 sequences are MGHRA and YSYEKL. V shed 2 bases and J shed 6 bases, with 8 bases lying between them. This chain's CDR3 is CASSQSGGNEQFF. The CDR3 bases are TGCGCCAGCAGCCAATCTGGAGGCAATGAGCAGTTCTTC.

The J gene is TRBJ2-7, the V gene TRBV2, with 12 nucleotides matching TRBD1. With V trimmed by 0 bases and J by 7 bases, 7 bases remained unmatched. Germline V gene data show CDR1 as SNHLY and CDR2 as FYNNEI. The CDR3 extends over 16 amino acids. The CDR3 DNA is TGTGCCAGCAGTGAAGCTCGGGGACAGGGGGCATGGGAGCAGTACTTC. It specifies CASSEARGQGAWEQYF.

In DNA form, the CDR3 reads TGTGCCAGCAGCTCGGGACAGCTCTCCTACGAGCAGTACTTC. Translation gives CASSSGQLSYEQYF. V gene TRBV13 combines with J gene TRBJ2-7; 7 bases align to TRBD1. Unmatched junction bases numbered 3, after V lost 4 bases and J lost 0 bases. Germline V gene lookup returns CDR1 PRHDT and CDR2 FYEKMQ (reference sequence). The CDR3 sequence is 14 residues long.

The chain employs TRBV5-5 and TRBJ2-1; the D gene is possibly TRBD2 (6 bases). Trimming took off 0 bases at V and 4 bases at J, with 14 bases between the two ends. The CDR3 covers 16 residues. The germline CDR1 and CDR2 sequences are SGHKS and YYEKEE (reference sequence). CDR3 sequence: CASSLASSGTYNEQFF. The CDR3 DNA reads as TGTGCCAGCAGCTTGGCGAGTAGCGGCACATACAATGAGCAGTTCTTC. The complete variable domain, with remaining parts taken from reference TRBV5-5 and TRBJ2-1, reads DAGVTQSPTHLIKTRGQQVTLRCSPISGHKSVSWYQQVLGQGPQFIFQYYEKEERGRGNFPDRFSARQFPNYSSELNVNALLLGDSALYLCASSLASSGTYNEQFFGPGTRLTVL.

The chain is built from TRBV10-2 and TRBJ2-1; 8 nucleotides line up with TRBD2. Germline lookup yields CDR1 WSHSY and CDR2 SAAADI. This CDR3 is built from 18 residues. Unmatched junction bases numbered 13, after V lost 4 bases and J lost 2 bases. DNA of the CDR3: TGCGCCAGCAGTGTCGTGTTGTTAGCGGGAAACACCTACAATGAGCAGTTCTTC. Protein product: CASSVVLLAGNTYNEQFF.

The chain has TRBV25-1 and TRBJ2-2; a weak D match, TRBD2 (5 bases). This CDR3 spans 14 amino acids. Per germline, CDR1 MGHDK and CDR2 SYGVNS. V gave up 4 bases and J gave up 5 bases, with 11 bases separating them. CDR3 protein: CASSVEETTGELFF. CDR3 DNA: TGTGCCAGCAGTGTGGAGGAGACGACCGGGGAGCTGTTTTTT.

The rearrangement links TRBV19 to TRBJ2-1; TRBD2 aligns across 8 bases. V lost 1 base, J lost 16 bases, and 9 bases stayed unmatched. The CDR3 loop spans 13 amino acids. The germline V gene has CDR1 LNHDA and CDR2 SQIVND (reference sequence). CDR3 region: CASSIVPSGLPFF. CDR3 DNA sequence: TGTGCCAGTAGTATAGTTCCTAGCGGGTTACCTTTCTTC.

The V gene is TRBV27, the J gene TRBJ2-7; 10 bases map to TRBD2. The germline gives CDR1 MNHEY, CDR2 SMNVEV (reference sequence). The CDR3 is 14 residues long. Trimming cost V 4 bases and J 5 bases; bases outside gene matches: 5. DNA for the CDR3: TGTGCCAGCAGTTACGCTAGCGGGAGCGACGAGCAGTACTTC. The encoded protein is CASSYASGSDEQYF.

The rearrangement uses TRBV27 and TRBJ2-1; 7 nucleotides match TRBD1. The length of the CDR3 is 14 residues. The junction had 2 bases not matched to a gene; V was cut back by 0 bases and J by 6 bases. From germline, CDR1 is MNHEY and CDR2 SMNVEV (reference sequence). DNA of the CDR3: TGTGCCAGCAGTTTATCCCCAGGGGGCAATGAGCAGTTCTTC. Its protein product is CASSLSPGGNEQFF.

The gene calls are TRBV20-1 and TRBJ2-7; D gene ambiguous. V dropped 3 bases and J dropped 4 bases, with 7 bases sitting between them. Germline lookup yields CDR1 DFQATT and CDR2 SNEGSKA (reference sequence). CDR3 length: 11 residues. The CDR3 coding sequence is TGCAGTGCTAGGAGGCAGTACGAGCAGTACTTC. Encoded protein: CSARRQYEQYF.

The J gene is TRBJ2-6, the V gene TRBV5-4; a possible D gene is TRBD2 (7 bases). Trimming cost V 3 bases and J 2 bases, with 24 bases left between them. The germline V gene has CDR1 SGHNT and CDR2 YYREEE (reference sequence). This CDR3 region has 20 residues. In nucleotides, the CDR3 is TGTGCCAGCAGCTGGGCCGTAGGGGGGAGGGCCTCGACTGGGGCCAACGTCCTGACTTTC. Translating it yields CASSWAVGGRASTGANVLTF.

This sequence joins TRBV25-1 and TRBJ2-2; no definite D call. Deletions cut 0 bases from V and 1 base from J, with 3 bases between. Germline lookup yields CDR1 MGHDK and CDR2 SYGVNS. The CDR3 covers 14 residues. For the CDR3, the DNA is TGTGCCAGCAGTGAATACTTGAACACCGGGGAGCTGTTTTTT. As protein: CASSEYLNTGELFF.

This sequence joins TRBV11-2 and TRBJ2-1, with D tentatively TRBD1 (5 bases). V lost 5 bases and J lost 9, with 20 bases in between. There are 15 residues in the CDR3. Germline assignment: CDR1 SGHAT and CDR2 FQNNGV. The CDR3 loop is CASSHLGLGLLEQFF. CDR3 DNA sequence: TGTGCCAGCAGCCACTTGGGGCTGGGGTTGCTTGAGCAGTTCTTC.

The rearrangement joins TRBV6-1 to TRBJ2-3, with 7 bases lining up with TRBD2. Germline V gene data show CDR1 as MNHNS and CDR2 as SASEGT. The V and J ends lost 7 bases and 6 bases, in that order; junction bases with no gene match: 13. There are 15 residues in the CDR3. The CDR3 sequence is CASNEVSGADDTQYF. The CDR3 nucleotides are TGTGCCAGCAATGAGGTCAGCGGGGCGGACGATACGCAGTATTTT.

The chain links TRBV5-8 to TRBJ2-7; 7 bases align to TRBD2. Germline CDR1 is SGHTS and CDR2 is YDEGEE. The CDR3 is made up of 15 amino acids. The trim removed 4 bases at V and 12 bases at J, leaving 19 bases unmatched. The CDR3 sequence: CASSAGASGAPFLYF. DNA for the CDR3: TGTGCCAGCAGCGCTGGGGCTAGCGGAGCTCCCTTTCTGTACTTC.

The rearrangement joins TRBV6-4 to TRBJ1-4; D is ambiguous. The CDR3 runs to 13 residues. Germline CDR1 MRHNA, CDR2 SNTAGT. Trimming cost V 2 bases and J 5 bases, with 6 bases left between them. CDR3 region: CASSDGPNEKLFF. The CDR3 nucleotides read TGTGCCAGCAGTGACGGCCCCAATGAAAAACTGTTTTTT.

The V call is TRBV6-6, the J call TRBJ1-1, with D maybe TRBD1 (6 bases). Between the trimmed V and J ends, which lost 2 bases and 5 bases, there was a span of 12 bases. The CDR3 is 14 residues long. Per germline, CDR1 MNHNY and CDR2 SVGAGI (reference sequence). Written as DNA, the CDR3 is TGTGCCAGCAGTTACATTCAGGGGAAGACTGAAGCTTTCTTT. Its protein product is CASSYIQGKTEAFF.

The V call is TRBV7-9, the J call TRBJ2-1; 7 nucleotides align to TRBD1. Germline V gene sequence: CDR1 SEHNR, CDR2 FQNEAQ (reference sequence). The CDR3 length is 12 residues. V trimming: 8 bases; J trimming: 6 bases; junction bases outside the gene matches: 4. The CDR3 bases are TGTGCCAGCCCGTACAGGGGCAATGAGCAGTTCTTC. Protein: CASPYRGNEQFF.